This T cell receptor beta chain is drawn from a study of T cell repertoires in aging, cancer and after chemotherapy (dated by TCRdb to about 2019). Regarding the research as a whole: Six donor age groups were covered, ranging from 30 or younger up to 70 or older, and each group contained at least three individuals. The cohort comprised 200 to 250 cancer patients, some 90 with hematological and 110 to 130 with solid cancers, plus 95 healthy donors as a reference group. The full dataset contained several million TCR reads. The study profiled peripheral blood TCR beta repertoires from healthy donors and cancer patients to examine immunoaging and T cell reconstitution after chemotherapy. Control TCR repertoires from healthy donors were recorded across several months to years, and re-sampling revealed clear clonal overlap.

The full study reports these points: Significantly lower blood TCR diversity and higher clonality were observed in untreated patients with hematological or solid cancers than in age-matched healthy donors. According to the authors, the repertoire data do not permit conclusions about immunological memory after chemotherapy. In healthy donors, the drop in TCR diversity with age came mainly from a loss of richness, whereas in cancer patients a loss of evenness also played a part. In both cancer cohorts, median generation probability rose over the chemotherapy interval, which suggests that the repertoire was reconstituted through rebound thymic output.

Rearranged TRB sequences spanning V, D and J segments were amplified in a multiplex touch-down PCR with a mixed TRB-A/B primer pool. Illumina adapters and sample indices were attached to the amplicons in two consecutive PCR reactions using Phusion HS II polymerase. Amplicons were gel-purified with the NucleoSpin Gel and PCR Clean-up kit, then checked with Qubit and an Agilent 2100 Bioanalyzer. Libraries were sequenced on an Illumina MiSeq using 600-cycle, single-indexed, paired-end runs. Under the source paper's analysis protocol: MiXCR versions 2.12 and 3.0.5 were used to process the TRB sequences. A clone was defined as each unique CDR3 nucleotide sequence, and only productive sequences supported by at least two reads were kept. Shannon diversity, evenness, clonality (one minus evenness), and alpha-parameterized diversity profiles from alpha 0 to 5 were included as repertoire metrics. Generation probabilities of clones in paired pre- and post-chemotherapy samples were computed with the IGoR algorithm. The public sequencing data were trimmed at Q25 with fastp and processed into clonotypes with MiXCR by TCRdb, which kept only in-frame beta chains. For every CDR3 protein sequence, its rows merge into one entry that carries the most common genes and DNA. The V and J calls and clone size come from TCRdb's table, not from the authors' own analysis. The sample table lists over 9,000 distinct CDR3 sequences, approximately 35% of them with a count of one. The ten largest make up approximately 9.9% of the sample.

CDR1 and CDR2 are read off the germline V gene (reference sequence) as MNHEY and SMNVEV. V lost 6 bases and J lost 0 bases; the stretch between them is 15 bases long. The CDR3 sequence holds 16 residues, the cysteine and phenylalanine included. Here the CDR3 DNA is all that survives: 48 bases in frame from base 1. Turning to this clonotype: Its recognized antigen is unknown. Per-base quality was not reported, and no clone a single base away is much larger than it.

Instead of sorted cells or RNA, genomic DNA extracted from peripheral blood served as the source for amplifying TCR beta rearrangements. The V and J genes are TRBV27 and TRBJ2-1, with the D gene possibly TRBD1 or TRBD2, each one fitting 5 bases. Sequenced: blood. This clonotype originated in a human donor in good health. The DNA reads TGTGCCAGCAGCGGGACCCCAGGTACCTCCTACAATGAGCAGTTCTTC. Its product reads: CASSGTPGTSYNEQFF.